This T cell receptor (beta chain) was identified in a study of OX40 agonist ivuxolimab in advanced cancers. The study's findings and limits: Clonal expansion was among the lowest in partial responders at 0.1-3.0 mg/kg, especially CD8+.

CDR3 length: 16 residues. Germline CDR1 SGHNT, CDR2 YYREEE (reference sequence). Germline trimming cut 0 bases from V and 7 bases from J; bases unmatched to any gene: 12. A word on this clone: Its antigen is undetermined.

Libraries were prepared by immunoSEQ multiplex PCR; TCRdb keeps only in-frame clonotypes and omits some of them. This repertoire shows about 20,000 clones, 83% found once; its top ten account for 21%. The sequence was obtained from an adult with an advanced solid tumor such as melanoma, head and neck, liver or kidney cancer. The specimen comprised CD4+ or CD8+ T cells sorted from blood, sampled in a trial of the OX40 agonist ivuxolimab. J is TRBJ1-1 and V is TRBV5-4; 7 nucleotides align to TRBD1. CDR3 sequence: CASSLVRGGGIGEAFF. CDR3 nucleotides: TGTGCCAGCAGCTTGGTTCGAGGGGGCGGGATCGGTGAAGCTTTCTTT.